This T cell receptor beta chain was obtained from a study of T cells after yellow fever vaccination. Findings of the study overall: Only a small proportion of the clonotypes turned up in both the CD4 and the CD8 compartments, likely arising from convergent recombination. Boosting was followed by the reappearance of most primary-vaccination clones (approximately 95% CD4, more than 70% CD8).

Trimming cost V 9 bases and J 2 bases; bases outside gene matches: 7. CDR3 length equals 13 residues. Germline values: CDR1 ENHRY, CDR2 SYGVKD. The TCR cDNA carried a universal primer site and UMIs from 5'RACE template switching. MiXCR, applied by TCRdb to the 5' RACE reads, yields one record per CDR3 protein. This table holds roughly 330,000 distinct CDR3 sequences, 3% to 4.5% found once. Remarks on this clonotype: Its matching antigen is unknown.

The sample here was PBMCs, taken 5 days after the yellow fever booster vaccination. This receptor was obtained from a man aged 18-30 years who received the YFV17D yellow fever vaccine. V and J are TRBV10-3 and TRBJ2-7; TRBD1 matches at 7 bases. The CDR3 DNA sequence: TGTGCCATACCGGGACAGTTCGCCTACGAGCAGTACTTC. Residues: CAIPGQFAYEQYF.